This TCR beta chain came from a study of response to subunit inactivated influenza vaccine. Points from the study as a whole: Each seasonal influenza vaccination, the authors suggested, recruits few new T cells.

TCRdb independently ran MiXCR on the RT-PCR reads; one entry per CDR3 protein. Of more than 200,000 distinct CDR3 sequences listed, more than 9% are singletons. Trimming stripped 4 bases from V and 8 bases from J, with 14 bases between. The V gene's germline CDR1 is SGHKS and CDR2 YYEKEE (reference sequence). The CDR3 spans 13 residues. This clonotype was counted many times. Its antigen is still unknown. The clonotype was recovered from a man aged 45-60 years who received an inactivated influenza vaccine. The rearrangement links TRBV5-5 to TRBJ2-3; D is ambiguous. The source was non-naive T cells sorted from PBMCs, collected approximately 15 days before vaccination. The CDR3 loop is CASSPPRPGTQYF. The DNA for the CDR3 is TGTGCCAGCAGCCCACCTCGTCCCGGTACGCAGTATTTT.